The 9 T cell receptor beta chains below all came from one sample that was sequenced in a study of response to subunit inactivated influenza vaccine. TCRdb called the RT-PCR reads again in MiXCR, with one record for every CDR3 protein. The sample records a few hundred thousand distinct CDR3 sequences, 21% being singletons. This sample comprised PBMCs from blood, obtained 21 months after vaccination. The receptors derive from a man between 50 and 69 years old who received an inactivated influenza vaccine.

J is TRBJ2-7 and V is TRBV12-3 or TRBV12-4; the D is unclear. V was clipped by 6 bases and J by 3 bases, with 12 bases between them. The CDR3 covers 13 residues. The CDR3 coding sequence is TGTGCCAGCAGCCTGGGCTCCTACTACGAGCAGTACTTC. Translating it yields CASSLGSYYEQYF.

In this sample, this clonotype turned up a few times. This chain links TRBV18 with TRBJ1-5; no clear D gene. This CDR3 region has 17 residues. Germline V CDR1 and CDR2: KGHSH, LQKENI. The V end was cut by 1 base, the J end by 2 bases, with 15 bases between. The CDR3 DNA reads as TGTGCCAGCTCACCACTTCCCTTGAGTTATGGCAATCAGCCCCAGCATTTT. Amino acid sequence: CASSPLPLSYGNQPQHF.

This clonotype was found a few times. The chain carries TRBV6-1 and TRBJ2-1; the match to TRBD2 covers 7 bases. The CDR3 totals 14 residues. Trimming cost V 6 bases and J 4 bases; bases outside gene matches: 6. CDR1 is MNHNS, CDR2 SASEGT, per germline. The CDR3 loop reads CASRTHGGYNEQFF. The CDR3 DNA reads TGTGCCAGCAGAACACACGGGGGGTACAATGAGCAGTTCTTC.

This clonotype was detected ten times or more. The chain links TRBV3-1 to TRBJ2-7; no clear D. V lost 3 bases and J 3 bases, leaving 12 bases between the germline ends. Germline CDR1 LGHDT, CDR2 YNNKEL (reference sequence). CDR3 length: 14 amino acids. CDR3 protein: CASSHTVGSYEQYF. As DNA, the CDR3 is TGTGCCAGCAGCCATACGGTGGGTAGCTACGAGCAGTACTTC.

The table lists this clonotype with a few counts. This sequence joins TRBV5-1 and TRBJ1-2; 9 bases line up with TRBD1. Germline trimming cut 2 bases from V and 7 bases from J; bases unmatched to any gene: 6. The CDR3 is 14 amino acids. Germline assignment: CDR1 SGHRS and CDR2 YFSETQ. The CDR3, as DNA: TGCGCCAGCAGCTTACGACAGGGGGGCGGTGGCTACACCTTC. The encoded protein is CASSLRQGGGGYTF.

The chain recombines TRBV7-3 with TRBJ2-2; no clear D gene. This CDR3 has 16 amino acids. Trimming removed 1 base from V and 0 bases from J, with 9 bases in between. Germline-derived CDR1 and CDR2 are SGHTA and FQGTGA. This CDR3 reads CASSLKGLPNTGELFF. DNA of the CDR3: TGTGCCAGCAGCTTAAAGGGTCTACCGAACACCGGGGAGCTGTTTTTT.

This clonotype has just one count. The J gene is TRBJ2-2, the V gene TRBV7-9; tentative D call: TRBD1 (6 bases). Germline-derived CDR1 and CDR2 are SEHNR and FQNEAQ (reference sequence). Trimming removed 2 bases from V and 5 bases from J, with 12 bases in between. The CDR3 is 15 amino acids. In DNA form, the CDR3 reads TGTGCCAGCAGCTTATCGGGACACCCAACCGGGGAGCTGTTTTTT. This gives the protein CASSLSGHPTGELFF.

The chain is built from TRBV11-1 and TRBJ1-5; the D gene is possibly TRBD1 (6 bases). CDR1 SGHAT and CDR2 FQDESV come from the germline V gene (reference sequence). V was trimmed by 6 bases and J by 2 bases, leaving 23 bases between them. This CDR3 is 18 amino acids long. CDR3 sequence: CASSPSLLQGWGNQPQHF. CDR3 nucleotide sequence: TGTGCCAGCAGTCCATCCCTGTTACAGGGTTGGGGCAATCAGCCCCAGCATTTT.

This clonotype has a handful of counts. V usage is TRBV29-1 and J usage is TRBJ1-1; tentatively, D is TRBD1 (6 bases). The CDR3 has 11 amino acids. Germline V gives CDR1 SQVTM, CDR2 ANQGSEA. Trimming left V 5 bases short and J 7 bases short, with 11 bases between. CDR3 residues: CSVMGALEAFF. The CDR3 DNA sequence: TGCAGCGTTATGGGGGCCCTTGAAGCTTTCTTT.